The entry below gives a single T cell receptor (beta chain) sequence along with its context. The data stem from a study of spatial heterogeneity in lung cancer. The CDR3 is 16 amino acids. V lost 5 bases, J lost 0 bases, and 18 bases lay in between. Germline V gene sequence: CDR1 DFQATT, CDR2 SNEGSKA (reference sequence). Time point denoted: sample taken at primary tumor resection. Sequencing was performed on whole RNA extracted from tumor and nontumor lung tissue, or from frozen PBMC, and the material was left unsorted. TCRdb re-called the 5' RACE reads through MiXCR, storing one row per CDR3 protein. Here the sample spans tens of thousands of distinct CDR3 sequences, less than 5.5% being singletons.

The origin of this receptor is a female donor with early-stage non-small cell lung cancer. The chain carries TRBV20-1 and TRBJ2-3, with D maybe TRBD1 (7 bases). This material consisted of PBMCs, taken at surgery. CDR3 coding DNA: TGCAGTGCTGGGCGAATCGGAGGGGGCAGCACAGATACGCAGTATTTT. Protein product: CSAGRIGGGSTDTQYF.